The clone carrying this T cell receptor beta chain is a singleton in its sample. Its antigen is unidentified. These data are taken from a study of CD8+CD57+ T cells in acquired aplastic anemia. Study-level points and caveats: Comparison of patients with controls identified roughly 30 shared CD8+ CDR3 sequences.

Germline V CDR1 and CDR2: LNHNV, YYDKDF (reference sequence). Between the trimmed V and J ends, which lost 2 bases and 7 bases, there was a span of 12 bases. CDR3 length equals 13 residues. For sequencing, patients were chosen who had shown expansion of CD8+CD57+ cells by flow cytometry. The patients all had a severe acquired aplastic anemia diagnosis. Researchers used genomic DNA as the template to profile TCR beta VDJ and CDR3. In TCRdb, the reads were re-called with MiXCR into one record per CDR3 protein. The sample has under 200,000 distinct CDR3 sequences, less than 50% seen once. This receptor was identified in a human donor with aplastic anemia. The J gene is TRBJ2-7, the V gene TRBV15; perhaps D is TRBD1 or TRBD2 (5 bases each). Sequenced material: sorted CD4+, CD8+, or CD8+CD57+ T cells (not recorded which) from PBMCs. This CDR3 reads CATSRKGRLEQYF. In DNA form, the CDR3 reads TGTGCCACCAGCAGAAAGGGACGCCTTGAGCAGTACTTC.